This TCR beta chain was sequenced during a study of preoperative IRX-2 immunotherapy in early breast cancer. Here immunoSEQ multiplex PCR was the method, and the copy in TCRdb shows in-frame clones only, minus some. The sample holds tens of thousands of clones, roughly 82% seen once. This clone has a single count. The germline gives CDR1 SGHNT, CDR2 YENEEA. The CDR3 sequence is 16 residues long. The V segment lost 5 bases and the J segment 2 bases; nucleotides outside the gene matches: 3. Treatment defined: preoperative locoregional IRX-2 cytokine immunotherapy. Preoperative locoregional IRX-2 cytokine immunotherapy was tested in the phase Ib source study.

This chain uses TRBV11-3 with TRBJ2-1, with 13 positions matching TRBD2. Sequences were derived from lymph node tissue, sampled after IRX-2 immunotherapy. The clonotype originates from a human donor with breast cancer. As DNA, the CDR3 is TGTGCCAGCAGCCTGACTAGCGGGGGGACCTACAATGAGCAGTTCTTC. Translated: CASSLTSGGTYNEQFF.